This T cell receptor beta chain emerged from a study of tumor and adjacent non-tumor tissue in lung cancer. This clonotype was counted once. The junction differs from germline at one of its ends, possibly a read error. This sample's RNA came from whole unsorted tissue. Distant lung tissue was collected more than 3 cm away from the tumor edge. A modified ARM-PCR protocol with three rounds of nested PCR amplified TCRbeta. Using its own MiXCR run on the multiplex PCR reads, TCRdb lists one record per CDR3 protein. The sample contains 100,000 or so distinct CDR3 sequences, more than 55% of which appear only once. CDR1 and CDR2 from the germline V gene are SQVTM and ANQGSEA. The CDR3 loop spans 15 amino acids.

J is TRBJ2-1 and V is TRBV29-1, with D perhaps TRBD2 (7 bases). The specimen sequenced was distant non-tumor lung tissue. The TCR sequence derives from a man aged 25 to 45 with non-small cell lung cancer. The DNA of the CDR3 is TGCAGCGTTGCTGCGGGGGCGAGCCCCTACGATGAGCAGTTCTTC. Translating it yields CSVAAGASPYDEQFF.